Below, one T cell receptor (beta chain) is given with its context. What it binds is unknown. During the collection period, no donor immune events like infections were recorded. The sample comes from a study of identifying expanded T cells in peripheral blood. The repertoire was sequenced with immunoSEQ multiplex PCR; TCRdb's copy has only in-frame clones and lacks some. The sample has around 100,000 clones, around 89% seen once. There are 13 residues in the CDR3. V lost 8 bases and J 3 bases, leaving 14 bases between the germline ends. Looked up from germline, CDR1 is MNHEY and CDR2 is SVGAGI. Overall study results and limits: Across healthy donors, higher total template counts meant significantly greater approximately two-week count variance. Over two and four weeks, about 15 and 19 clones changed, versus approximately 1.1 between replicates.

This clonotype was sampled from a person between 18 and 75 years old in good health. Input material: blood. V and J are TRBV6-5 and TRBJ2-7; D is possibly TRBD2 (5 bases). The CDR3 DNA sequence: TGTGCCAGCGCCCCCCGGGGATACTACGAGCAGTACTTC. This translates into CASAPRGYYEQYF.